These 29 T cell receptor beta chains were all obtained from the same sample, sequenced in a study of T cells in Graves' hyperthyroidism and ophthalmopathy. Amplified TCR beta CDR3 regions came from RNA transcripts. The TCR CDR3 first-round RT-PCR relied on the HTBI primer set. MiXCR, applied by TCRdb to the multiplex PCR reads, yields one record per CDR3 protein. The table has some 270,000 distinct CDR3 sequences, 13% seen once; the top ten hold 6.5% to 10%. Sequences were obtained from blood. These receptors all come from a woman aged 25-40 years with Graves' hyperthyroidism that later progressed to Graves' ophthalmopathy.

This clonotype was recorded a few times. J is TRBJ2-4 and V is TRBV19, with 7 bases lining up with TRBD2. The CDR3 runs 13 residues. The V segment lost 1 base and the J segment 8 bases; nucleotides outside the gene matches: 2. Germline CDR1 reads LNHDA; CDR2 reads SQIVND (reference sequence). CDR3 in amino acids: CASSIGGGYIQYF. CDR3 in DNA: TGTGCCAGTAGTATAGGGGGGGGTTACATTCAGTACTTC.

Many counts were recorded for this clonotype. The CDR3 DNA is TGTGCCAGCAGGGACGAGGGGAGGACTGCCGGCTACACCTTC. Translating gives CASRDEGRTAGYTF. The chain is built from TRBV12-3 or TRBV12-4 and TRBJ1-2; TRBD1 might be the D (5 bases). This CDR3 is built from 14 residues. V gave up 6 bases and J gave up 8 bases, with 19 bases separating them.

At least ten counts were recorded for this clonotype. V is TRBV20-1 and J is TRBJ1-6; D not resolved. The CDR3 length is 13 residues. The germline V gene has CDR1 DFQATT and CDR2 SNEGSKA (reference sequence). DNA of the CDR3: TGCAGCCCTAGTGCTAGGGTTAATTCACCCCTCCACTTT. This codes for CSPSARVNSPLHF.

This clonotype was seen at least ten times. The rearrangement uses TRBV20-1 and TRBJ2-1; 12 nucleotides match TRBD2. The CDR3 has 17 amino acids. CDR1 and CDR2 (germline): DFQATT, SNEGSKA (reference sequence). V lost 4 bases and J lost 3; bases outside the gene matches: 10. The CDR3 nucleotides are TGCAGTGCTATAGCCCAACTAGCGGGAGGAGACTACAATGAGCAGTTCTTC. Its protein product is CSAIAQLAGGDYNEQFF.

This clonotype was picked up many times. For the CDR3, the DNA is TGTGCCAGTAGTCTCCTCCCGAGTAAAGGCGACGCCGGGGAGCTGTTTTTT. Residues: CASSLLPSKGDAGELFF. The chain couples TRBV19 to TRBJ2-2; D gene unclear. The length of the CDR3 is 17 residues. From germline, CDR1 is LNHDA and CDR2 SQIVND (reference sequence). Trimming took off 5 bases at V and 6 bases at J, with 22 bases between the two ends.

V gene TRBV4-3 combines with J gene TRBJ2-1, with 8 bases matching TRBD2. Trimming took 0 bases from V and 9 from J; bases not matched to a gene: 13. This CDR3 region has 17 residues. The V gene's germline CDR1 is LGHNA and CDR2 YSLEER. This CDR3 is CASSQDSMAGGSGEQFF. CDR3 in DNA: TGCGCCAGCAGCCAAGATTCCATGGCGGGAGGATCAGGTGAGCAGTTCTTC.

This clonotype was counted ten times or more. The V and J genes are TRBV7-2 and TRBJ2-7; TRBD2 is a possible D gene (6 bases). This CDR3 has 14 residues. V shed 4 bases and J shed 3 bases, with 13 bases lying between them. Per the germline V gene, CDR1 is SGHTA and CDR2 is FQGNSA. This CDR3 is CASSSQEGLYEQYF. The CDR3 DNA sequence: TGTGCCAGCAGCTCCCAGGAGGGTCTCTACGAGCAGTACTTC.

Remarks on this clonotype: A much larger clone differs from this one at a single base, so this may be a read error. J is TRBJ2-3 and V is TRBV7-2, with D hard to call. The germline V gene encodes CDR1 SGHTA and CDR2 FQGNSA. There are 14 residues in the CDR3. The CDR3 region is CASRARAVTDTQCF. CDR3 nucleotide sequence: TGTGCCAGCAGAGCACGGGCTGTCACAGATACGCAGTGTTTT.

This clonotype was seen at least ten times. This sequence joins TRBV24-1 and TRBJ2-2, with TRBD1 matching over 7 bases. Germline CDR1 KGHDR, CDR2 SFDVKD. With V trimmed by 7 bases and J by 8 bases, 9 bases remained unmatched. CDR3 length equals 14 residues. CDR3 nucleotides: TGTGCCACCAGGGGGACAGCGATTAAAGGGGAGCTGTTTTTT. It translates to CATRGTAIKGELFF.

A remark on this clonotype: A much larger clone lies one base from this, so it may be a read error. The chain employs TRBV24-1 and TRBJ2-3; the D call may be TRBD1 or TRBD2 (5 bases each). This CDR3 is built from 16 residues. Germline lookup yields CDR1 KGHDR and CDR2 SFDVKD. The V and J ends lost 7 bases and 1 base respectively, with 17 bases between them. The CDR3 nucleotides are TGTGCCACCAGCGAAACCGGGGCAGCCCGCACAGATACGCAGTATTTT. This gives the protein CATSETGAARTDTQYF.

This rearrangement joins TRBV10-2 to TRBJ1-5; no definite D call. Germline loops: CDR1 WSHSY, CDR2 SAAADI. This CDR3 is built from 15 residues. Trimming took 3 bases from V and 0 from J, leaving 9 bases between them. CDR3 coding DNA: TGCGCCAGCAGTGATTCCACCTATAGCAATCAGCCCCAGCATTTT. Translated, it gives CASSDSTYSNQPQHF.

This clonotype was observed at least ten times. The chain employs TRBV20-1 and TRBJ2-7; D is uncertain. V lost 6 bases and J lost 3, with 9 bases in between. This CDR3 is built from 11 residues. Germline V gene data show CDR1 as DFQATT and CDR2 as SNEGSKA (reference sequence). The CDR3: CSAITSYEQYF. CDR3 DNA: TGCAGTGCGATAACAAGCTACGAGCAGTACTTC.

The table lists this clonotype with a few counts. The chain couples TRBV7-2 to TRBJ2-2; 8 bases line up with TRBD2. Germline CDR1 is SGHTA and CDR2 is FQGNSA. The junction had 7 bases not matched to a gene; V was cut back by 7 bases and J by 6 bases. This CDR3 has 14 amino acids. DNA of the CDR3: TGTGCCAGCAACTCGGGGGGGGGTCCCGGGGAGCTGTTTTTT. This gives the protein CASNSGGGPGELFF.

This clonotype was detected only a few times. The V and J genes are TRBV5-4 and TRBJ1-2; D unclear. CDR3 length equals 12 residues. Germline lookup yields CDR1 SGHNT and CDR2 YYREEE (reference sequence). Trimming removed 0 bases at V and 2 bases at J, with 2 bases between. The chain's CDR3 is CASSLENYGYTF. CDR3 in DNA: TGTGCCAGCAGCTTGGAGAACTATGGCTACACCTTC.

This clonotype has a handful of counts. V gene TRBV18 combines with J gene TRBJ2-2; a weak D match, TRBD1 (6 bases). V gave up 2 bases and J gave up 4 bases, with 17 bases separating them. This CDR3 comprises 17 residues. Looked up from germline, CDR1 is KGHSH and CDR2 is LQKENI. CDR3 sequence (DNA): TGTGCCAGCTCACCAAATGCGCGGACAGTAGTCACCGGGGAGCTGTTTTTT. Amino acids: CASSPNARTVVTGELFF. Full variable domain (rest looked up from reference TRBV18 and TRBJ2-2): NAGVMQNPRHLVRRRGQEARLRCSPMKGHSHVYWYRQLPEEGLKFMVYLQKENIIDESGMPKERFSAEFPKEGPSILRIQQVVRGDSAAYFCASSPNARTVVTGELFFGEGSRLTVL.

There are many counts of this clonotype. The chain is built from TRBV6-2 or TRBV6-3 and TRBJ2-3; D is possibly TRBD1 or TRBD2 (5 bases each). Deletions cut 2 bases from V and 1 base from J, with 10 bases between. Germline loops: CDR1 MNHEY, CDR2 SVGEGT. CDR3 length: 15 residues. The CDR3 region has the DNA TGTGCCAGCAGTTACGGGGGAGCGGGCACAGATACGCAGTATTTT. It codes for CASSYGGAGTDTQYF.

This clonotype was picked up many times. This CDR3 is CAIRTGEFYEQYF. The CDR3 DNA follows: TGTGCCATCAGGACGGGGGAGTTCTACGAGCAGTACTTC. The chain combines TRBV10-3 with TRBJ2-7; possibly TRBD2 for D (6 bases). V was cut by 6 bases and J by 3 bases, with 12 bases left in between. This CDR3 has 13 residues. Germline V gene lookup returns CDR1 ENHRY and CDR2 SYGVKD.

This clonotype was recorded at least ten times. V gene TRBV19 combines with J gene TRBJ2-5; perhaps TRBD2 as D (5 bases). Germline CDR1 LNHDA, CDR2 SQIVND (reference sequence). The CDR3 sequence is 13 residues long. V lost 10 bases to trimming and J lost 2 bases, with 14 bases between them. For the CDR3, the DNA is TGTGCCACCGCTGAGGGCGTACAAGAGACCCAGTACTTC. Translated: CATAEGVQETQYF.

This clonotype was seen many times. The chain couples TRBV7-8 to TRBJ1-1; D is ambiguous. The CDR3 is made up of 13 amino acids. V was pared by 1 base and J by 1 base, with 4 bases between. CDR1 SGHVS and CDR2 FQNEAQ come from the germline V gene. CDR3 residues: CASSLDPNTEAFF. The DNA of the CDR3 is TGTGCCAGCAGCTTAGACCCGAACACTGAAGCTTTCTTT. The entire variable domain, with the rest obtained from reference TRBV7-8 and TRBJ1-1, is as follows: GAGVSQSPRYKVAKRGQDVALRCDPISGHVSLFWYQQALGQGPEFLTYFQNEAQLDKSGLPSDRFFAERPEGSVSTLKIQRTQQEDSAVYLCASSLDPNTEAFFGQGTRLTVV.

This clonotype was detected only a few times. Given a much more abundant clone one base away, this may be a read error. V usage is TRBV5-5 and J usage is TRBJ2-3; D remains unclear. The V and J ends lost 0 bases and 2 bases respectively, with 4 bases between them. The CDR3 covers 13 residues. The germline V gene has CDR1 SGHKS and CDR2 YYEKEE (reference sequence). CDR3 in DNA: TGTGCCAGCAGCTTGGAGTTCACAGATACGCAGTATTTT. It translates to CASSLEFTDTQYF.

This clonotype was counted many times. The V and J genes are TRBV11-1 and TRBJ2-5, with 7 positions matching TRBD1. Germline assignment: CDR1 SGHAT and CDR2 FQDESV (reference sequence). The CDR3 is 14 residues long. V was pared by 5 bases and J by 0 bases, with 3 bases of the junction left unmatched. CDR3 amino acids: CASSLTGNQETQYF. CDR3 nucleotides: TGTGCCAGCAGCCTGACAGGGAACCAAGAGACCCAGTACTTC.

This clonotype was counted at least ten times. The chain is built from TRBV5-1 and TRBJ2-3; a possible D gene is TRBD2 (6 bases). V was clipped by 3 bases and J by 3 bases, with 11 bases between them. This CDR3 has 14 residues. Germline CDR1 is SGHRS and CDR2 is YFSETQ. The CDR3 region has the DNA TGCGCCAGCAGCTCCGGACTAAGGACAGATACGCAGTATTTT. Amino acids: CASSSGLRTDTQYF.

This clonotype was observed many times. CDR3 bases: TGCAGCGCTGACACCGGCTCCTACAATGAGCAGTTCTTC. This codes for CSADTGSYNEQFF. The gene calls are TRBV29-1 and TRBJ2-1, with D unclear. V shed 7 bases and J shed 0 bases, with 10 bases lying between them. This CDR3 has 13 amino acids. CDR1 SQVTM and CDR2 ANQGSEA come from the germline V gene.

At least ten counts were recorded for this clonotype. The V gene is TRBV16, the J gene TRBJ1-1; D gene ambiguous. In germline, CDR1 is KGHSY, CDR2 FQNENV. The V gene lost 0 bases and the J gene lost 0 bases, with 8 bases spanning the gap. The CDR3 runs to 15 residues. The CDR3 region is CASSQSIPMNTEAFF. As DNA, the CDR3 is TGTGCCAGCAGCCAATCCATACCAATGAACACTGAAGCTTTCTTT.

This clonotype was counted ten times or more. The chain has TRBV27 and TRBJ2-7, with a tentative D call TRBD2 (5 bases). Germline V gene sequence: CDR1 MNHEY, CDR2 SMNVEV (reference sequence). Trimming removed 5 bases at V and 4 bases at J, with 15 bases between. The CDR3 extends over 14 amino acids. CDR3 amino acids: CASSPWSEAYEQYF. In nucleotides, the CDR3 is TGTGCCAGCAGTCCGTGGTCGGAGGCATACGAGCAGTACTTC.

This clonotype was seen at least ten times. V is TRBV28 and J is TRBJ1-4; a weak D match, TRBD1 (5 bases). The length of the CDR3 is 14 residues. Germline V lookup: CDR1 MDHEN, CDR2 SYDVKM. V lost 6 bases, J lost 1 base, and 9 bases lay in between. The CDR3: CASSSGGTNEKLFF. The CDR3 region has the DNA TGTGCCAGCAGCTCCGGGGGAACTAATGAAAAACTGTTTTTT.

This clonotype was found a few times. This may arise from a read error, as a much more abundant clone is one base away. The chain is built from TRBV6-2 or TRBV6-3 and TRBJ2-5; D gene ambiguous. Germline lookup yields CDR1 MNHEY and CDR2 SVGEGT. The CDR3 is 13 residues long. CDR3 bases: TGTGCCAGCAATTACTCGATTAGGGAGACCCAGTACTTC. Translating gives CASNYSIRETQYF.

This clonotype was seen a few times. This sequence joins TRBV9 and TRBJ2-2, with D maybe TRBD1 (6 bases). The CDR3 consists of 15 residues. The germline gives CDR1 SGDLS, CDR2 YYNGEE. Trimming cost V 3 bases and J 1 base, with 10 bases left between them. CDR3 in DNA: TGTGCCAGCAGCGGTAAACAGGGGAACACCGGGGAGCTGTTTTTT. Translation: CASSGKQGNTGELFF.

This clonotype was counted ten times or more. The V gene is TRBV6-2 or TRBV6-3, the J gene TRBJ1-2, with 10 bases matching TRBD1. CDR1 is MNHEY and CDR2 is SVGEGT in the germline V gene. With V trimmed by 4 bases and J by 5 bases, 10 bases remained unmatched. This CDR3 has 16 residues. The CDR3 protein is CASSSTRGQGKYGYTF. The CDR3 DNA reads TGTGCCAGCAGTTCAACGAGGGGACAGGGGAAATATGGCTACACCTTC.